This T cell receptor beta chain derives from a study of cytomegalovirus exposure and HLA in healthy donors (dated 2017 in TCRdb). Regarding the research as a whole: An earlier analysis of roughly 500 of the donors reported roughly 270 Gb of sequence data and more than 90 million unique TCR beta sequences from about 179 million T cells. Roughly 300 gigabases of sequencing data and 70 million to 100 million unique TCR sequences were included in an early release covering about 620 HLA-typed donors. Of the approximately 370 genotyped donors, 65% to 90% were placed in the genetic ancestry cluster associated with self-reported Caucasian donors. The study aimed to test whether signatures of past pathogen exposure could be identified by cataloging public T cell receptors. Using immunosequencing, the study profiled T cell repertoires from 500 to 800 subjects and related those repertoires to cytomegalovirus serostatus. In addition to the first cohort of roughly 670 subjects, a separate validation cohort of 100 to 150 different subjects was used. To predict cytomegalovirus infection status, the study combined high-throughput TCR immunosequencing, statistical association of individual TCRs with disease status, and machine learning. A later analysis re-examined previously published TCR beta repertoires from over 500 donors and added high-resolution HLA genotyping to investigate patterns of TCR occurrence. In the later analysis, no new phenotypic data were used to find candidate immune exposures; instead, reliance was placed on TCR beta sequences and their occurrence across donors. To decide whether each TCR beta V gene segment behaved as functional or pseudogenic, an earlier analysis of 587 of the donors relied on high-throughput TCR beta sequencing. Donor age, sex, ethnicity and CMV serostatus were collected together with the repertoire data. In a later genetic analysis, genome-wide SNP genotypes for about three fifths of the roughly 670 donors were used, and that subset was treated as a discovery cohort. Every discovery cohort repertoire had been produced on one sequencing platform. Class I and class II HLA loci were covered by the typing at four-digit resolution. The number of donors typed differed by locus, with about 629-630 for A, B, C, DRB1 and DQB1, roughly 550 for DQA1, over 600 for DPA1, and over 400 for DPB1. Roughly 5 DR-DQ haplotypes were handled as single units for association and clustering, since linkage in the cohort was strong. Among several hundred genotyped donors of the cohort, an average of approximately 240,000 unique TCR beta nucleotide sequences was sequenced per donor, of which approximately 18% were non-productive. The full study reports these points: An association between a missense DCLRE1C variant and V-gene and J-gene trimming of TCR beta chains was found in a later genetic analysis and replicated in an independent cohort. According to a later genetic analysis, donors in an Asian-associated ancestry cluster had fewer N-insertions in productive TCRs than the approximately 710-donor mean. Correlated functional status among segregating V segments might be attributable to linkage disequilibrium, but an unknown experimental factor could not be ruled out. Most TCR sequences were seen in very few donors, while some public TCRs were found in many individuals. The 87-base-pair reads could not distinguish some IMGT-functional V segments, including TRBV6-2 and TRBV6-3, so those segments were excluded. A further reported finding was that TCR beta sequences accurately predicted the HLA-A and HLA-B alleles for most subjects in the first cohort. In this cohort, only TCR beta chains were sequenced, and detectable features were limited by the absence of alpha or paired-chain data. Because HLA typing was unavailable for some donors at each locus, only the typed subset was used in association tests. A few of the identified cytomegalovirus-associated TCR beta chains were confirmed in vitro to be specific for cytomegalovirus antigens. A later analysis found that TCR association rates varied across HLA loci, with DRB1 alleles showing the most associated TCRs and HLA-C alleles the fewest. Sequencing depth was assumed to be roughly uniform across donors in the presence/absence analyses, though that assumption may not hold. For the cohort, immune exposure information was limited to CMV serostatus. According to the authors, the approach could potentially be generalized to other disease states and immunological phenotypes. At a false discovery rate of 0.05, a later analysis linked under 20,000 TCR beta sequences to specific HLA alleles. Assigning TCR associations to individual alleles was difficult when HLA alleles, especially DR and DQ, strongly co-occurred. A cluster of highly shared sequence variants was judged likely to be a technical artifact of the sequencing pipeline. In an earlier analysis of around 600 of the donors, most TCR beta V segments appeared in productive rearrangements about 87% or about 30% of the time, broadly matching IMGT annotations. In both the original and validation cohorts, the classifier was reported to diagnose cytomegalovirus status with high specificity and sensitivity. In a later analysis, several top co-occurrence clusters were reported to appear linked to parvovirus B19, influenza, CMV and Epstein-Barr virus. Most CMV-associated TCR beta chains appeared to be HLA-restricted in a later analysis, and the HLA associations seemed to be driven largely by CMV exposure. In a later analysis, HLA-associated TCR beta chains showed more clonal expansion and lower generation probabilities than non-associated chains that were equally common. In the study, approximately 150 TCR beta chains were listed as associated with cytomegalovirus. Because counts were too low, 15 to 20 rarely observed V segments, including chromosome 9 orphons, were excluded from the earlier analysis of around 640 of the donors.

The cohort consisted of fewer than 700 healthy bone marrow donors. Cohort members were all nominally healthy when sampled, although unrecorded immune exposures were likely present. The donor was CMV seropositive and belonged to the group of 250 to 300 seropositive cohort members. Each donor provided a peripheral blood sample, and peripheral blood mononuclear cells were used for TCR beta sequencing. Genomic DNA was extracted from the blood cell samples with the Qiagen DNeasy Blood Extraction Kit. Taken from cysteine to phenylalanine, the CDR3 has 16 residues. The retained sequence is limited to the CDR3, 48 bases, with the frame set at the first base. The trim is 3 bases for V and 7 bases for J, with a gap of 20 bases between the germline ends. From a lookup of the germline V gene, CDR1 and CDR2 are SGHRS and YFSETQ. Receptor amplification or capture employed the immunoSEQ multiplex PCR assay. For the multiplex PCR, a mixture combining 60 forward primers for TCR Vbeta segments and 13 reverse primers for TCR Jbeta segments was used. Amplification of the CDR3 region of rearranged TCR beta genes was performed with a multiplex PCR assay on genomic DNA. On the Illumina HiSeq System, the amplified TCR beta libraries were sequenced as 87-base-pair reads. On the authors' methods: A later analysis tallied around 87 million unique TCR beta chains across the 610 or so repertoires, and about 12 million of those chains were shared by two or more donors. A nearest-neighbor algorithm error-corrected the raw reads and collapsed the reads into unique sequences, merging closely related sequences to remove PCR and sequencing errors. V, D and J gene segments were assigned by aligning CDR3 sequences to IMGT reference sequences. Each retained sequence needed at least a six-nucleotide match to both a V gene segment and a J gene segment. A rearrangement was called productive if the CDR3 had no stop codons and remained in frame with V and J, and every other rearrangement was called non-productive. Following IMGT convention, CDR3 was defined as the stretch from the second conserved V-encoded cysteine to the conserved J-encoded phenylalanine. In an earlier analysis of approximately 590 of the donors, sequences lacking an unambiguous match to a single V gene segment were excluded. In an earlier analysis of more than 500 of the donors, a V segment was called functional when productive rearrangements were above 56.7%, and segregating when the standard deviation between donors exceeded 5%. A statistical classification framework was built to diagnose cytomegalovirus status from the catalog of TCR beta chain sequences. In a later analysis, TCR nucleotide sequences were compared against IMGT/GENE-DB human TR gene sequences so that V and J genes could be assigned. The TCRdist pipeline was used in a later analysis to assign CDR3 sequences and most-parsimonious VDJ recombination scenarios. In a later analysis, each TCR beta chain was defined by its CDR3 amino acid sequence together with its V-gene family, and reads without a unique V-gene family were excluded. To address suspected cross-contamination and a sequencing artifact, a later analysis removed around 600 highly shared, low-generation-probability nucleotide sequences. In a later analysis, a clonal expansion index was calculated for each public chain from normalized within-repertoire ranks of inferred template counts. A later analysis computed generation probabilities with a VDJ recombination model fitted to out-of-frame rearrangements, and checked the results against IGoR. In a later analysis, TCR-TCR, TCR-HLA and TCR-CMV co-occurrence was scored with hypergeometric tests, and a repertoire-size bias correction was applied to TCR pairs. In a later analysis, false discovery rates were estimated by permuting HLA or CMV assignments 20 times. In a later analysis, co-occurring TCRs were grouped using DBSCAN, and TCRdist sequence similarity was added for clustering within HLA-allele-positive subsets. Repertoires with fewer than 30,000 or more than 120,000 public chains were left out of co-occurrence clustering, as were about 5 repertoires with anomalous nucleotide sharing. TCRdb limited this immuneACCESS table to in-frame rearrangements with V and J called. A share of clones is missing; checked studies link under half to unresolved V genes, and the rest is unexplained. The V and J calls and clone size come from that table; D and trimming were worked out from the DNA. The sample table lists around 100,000 clones, about four fifths of them with a count of one. The ten largest clones represent around 5% of the sample.

Turning to this clone: Its cognate antigen has yet to be identified. No much larger clone is present one base from it, and per-base qualities are unavailable.

The receptor comes from a man between 25 and 39 years old in good health and CMV-seropositive. The sample comprised PBMCs. The chain is made from TRBV5-1 and TRBJ2-1, and the D gene may be TRBD2, 5 bases matching. The CDR3: CASSSWSGVPINEQFF. Read as DNA, the sequence is TGCGCCAGCAGCTCATGGAGCGGCGTGCCGATTAATGAGCAGTTCTTC.